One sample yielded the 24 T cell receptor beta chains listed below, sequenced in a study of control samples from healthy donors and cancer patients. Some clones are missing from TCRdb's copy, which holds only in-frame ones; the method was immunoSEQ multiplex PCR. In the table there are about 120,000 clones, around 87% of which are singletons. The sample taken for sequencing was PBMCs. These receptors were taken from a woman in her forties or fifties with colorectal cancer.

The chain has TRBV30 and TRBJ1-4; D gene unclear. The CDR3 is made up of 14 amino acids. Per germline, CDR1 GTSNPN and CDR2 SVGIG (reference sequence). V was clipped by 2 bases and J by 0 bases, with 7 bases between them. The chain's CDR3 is CAWSLGATNEKLFF. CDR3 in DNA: TGTGCCTGGAGTTTAGGTGCAACTAATGAAAAACTGTTTTTT.

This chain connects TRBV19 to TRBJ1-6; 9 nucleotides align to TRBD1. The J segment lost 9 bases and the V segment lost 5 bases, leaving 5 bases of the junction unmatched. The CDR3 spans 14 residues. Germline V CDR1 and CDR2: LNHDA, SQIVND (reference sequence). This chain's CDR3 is CASSPTGGGSPLHF. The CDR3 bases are TGTGCCAGTAGTCCCACAGGGGGCGGTTCACCCCTCCACTTT. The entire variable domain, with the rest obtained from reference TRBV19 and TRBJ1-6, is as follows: DGGITQSPKYLFRKEGQNVTLSCEQNLNHDAMYWYRQDPGQGLRLIYYSQIVNDFQKGDIAEGYSVSREKKESFPLTVTSAQKNPTAFYLCASSPTGGGSPLHFGNGTRLTVT.

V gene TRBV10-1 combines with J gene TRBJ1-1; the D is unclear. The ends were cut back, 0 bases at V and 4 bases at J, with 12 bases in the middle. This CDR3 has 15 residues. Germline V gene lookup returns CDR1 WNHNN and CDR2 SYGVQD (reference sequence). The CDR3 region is CASSESRGGRTEAFF. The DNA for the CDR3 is TGCGCCAGCAGTGAGTCGCGGGGAGGGCGCACTGAAGCTTTCTTT.

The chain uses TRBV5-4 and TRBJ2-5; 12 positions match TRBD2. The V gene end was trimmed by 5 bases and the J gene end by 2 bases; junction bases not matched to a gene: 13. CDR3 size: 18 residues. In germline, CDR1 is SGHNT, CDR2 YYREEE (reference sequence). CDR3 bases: TGTGCCAGCAGTCCCCGACCGGGACTAGCGGGTTCTCAAGAGACCCAGTACTTC. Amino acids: CASSPRPGLAGSQETQYF. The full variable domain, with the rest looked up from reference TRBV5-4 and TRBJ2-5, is ETGVTQSPTHLIKTRGQQVTLRCSSQSGHNTVSWYQQALGQGPQFIFQYYREEENGRGNFPPRFSGLQFPNYSSELNVNALELDDSALYLCASSPRPGLAGSQETQYFGPGTRLLVL.

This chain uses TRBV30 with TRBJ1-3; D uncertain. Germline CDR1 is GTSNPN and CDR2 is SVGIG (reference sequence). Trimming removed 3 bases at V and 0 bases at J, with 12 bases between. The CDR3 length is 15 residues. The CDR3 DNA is TGTGCCTGGAGGAAGACATGGAACTCTGGAAACACCATATATTTT. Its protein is CAWRKTWNSGNTIYF.

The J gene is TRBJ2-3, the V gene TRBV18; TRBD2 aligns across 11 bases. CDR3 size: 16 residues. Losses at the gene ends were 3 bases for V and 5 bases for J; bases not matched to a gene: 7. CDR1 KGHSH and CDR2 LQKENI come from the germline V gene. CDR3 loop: CASSPKTSGTVDTQYF. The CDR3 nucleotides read TGTGCCAGCTCACCTAAGACTAGCGGGACTGTAGATACGCAGTATTTT.

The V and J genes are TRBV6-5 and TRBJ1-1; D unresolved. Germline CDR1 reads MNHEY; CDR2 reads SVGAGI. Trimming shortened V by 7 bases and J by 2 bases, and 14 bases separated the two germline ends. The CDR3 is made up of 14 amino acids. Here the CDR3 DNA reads TGTGCCAGCACACCCCGGCGGGCTAACACTGAAGCTTTCTTT. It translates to CASTPRRANTEAFF.

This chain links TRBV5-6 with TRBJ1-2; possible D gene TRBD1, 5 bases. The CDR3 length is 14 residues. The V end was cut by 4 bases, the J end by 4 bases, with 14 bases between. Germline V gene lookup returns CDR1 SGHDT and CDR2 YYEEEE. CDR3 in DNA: TGTGCCAGCAGCCTACCGACAGATACCTATGGCTACACCTTC. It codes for CASSLPTDTYGYTF. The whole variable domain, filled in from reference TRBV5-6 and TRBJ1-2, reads DAGVTQSPTHLIKTRGQQVTLRCSPKSGHDTVSWYQQALGQGPQFIFQYYEEEERQRGNFPDRFSGHQFPNYSSELNVNALLLGDSALYLCASSLPTDTYGYTFGSGTRLTVV.

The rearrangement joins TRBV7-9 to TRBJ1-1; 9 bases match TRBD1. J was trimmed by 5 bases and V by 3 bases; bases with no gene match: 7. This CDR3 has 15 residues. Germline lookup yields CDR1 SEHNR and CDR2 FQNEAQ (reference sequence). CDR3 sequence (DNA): TGTGCCAGCAGCTTTAACAGGGGGCTGGGGACTGAAGCTTTCTTT. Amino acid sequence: CASSFNRGLGTEAFF.

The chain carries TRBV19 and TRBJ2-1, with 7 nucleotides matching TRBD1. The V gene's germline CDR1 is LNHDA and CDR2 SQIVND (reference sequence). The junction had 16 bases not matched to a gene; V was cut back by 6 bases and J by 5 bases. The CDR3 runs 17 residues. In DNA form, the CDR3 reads TGTGCCAGTAGAAGCCATGGGACAGCGGTTCGAGACAATGAGCAGTTCTTC. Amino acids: CASRSHGTAVRDNEQFF.

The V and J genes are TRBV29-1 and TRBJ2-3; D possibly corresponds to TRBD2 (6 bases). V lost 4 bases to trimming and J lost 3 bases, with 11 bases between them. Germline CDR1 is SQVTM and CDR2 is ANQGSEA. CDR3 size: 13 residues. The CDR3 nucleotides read TGCAGCGTTGGTGGGGGGTCTACAGATACGCAGTATTTT. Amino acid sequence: CSVGGGSTDTQYF.

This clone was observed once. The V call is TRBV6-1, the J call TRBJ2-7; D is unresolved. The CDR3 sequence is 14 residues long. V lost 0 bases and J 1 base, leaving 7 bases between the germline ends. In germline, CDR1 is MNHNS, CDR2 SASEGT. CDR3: CASSEASQSYEQYF. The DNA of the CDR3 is TGTGCCAGCAGTGAAGCGAGTCAGTCCTACGAGCAGTACTTC.

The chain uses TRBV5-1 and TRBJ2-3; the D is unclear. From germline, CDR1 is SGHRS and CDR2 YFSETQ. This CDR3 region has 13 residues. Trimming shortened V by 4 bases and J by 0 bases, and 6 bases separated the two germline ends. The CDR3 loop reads CASSPTSTDTQYF. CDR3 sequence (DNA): TGCGCCAGCAGCCCGACTAGCACAGATACGCAGTATTTT. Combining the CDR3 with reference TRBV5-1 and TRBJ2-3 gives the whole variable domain KAGVTQTPRYLIKTRGQQVTLSCSPISGHRSVSWYQQTPGQGLQFLFEYFSETQRNKGNFPGRFSGRQFSNSRSEMNVSTLELGDSALYLCASSPTSTDTQYFGPGTRLTVL.

CDR3 amino acids: CGGLGSGANVLTF. As DNA, the CDR3 is TGTGGGGGGTTGGGCTCTGGGGCCAACGTCCTGACTTTC. The rearrangement joins TRBV7-9 to TRBJ2-6; D is perhaps TRBD1 or TRBD2 (5 bases each). CDR1 is SEHNR and CDR2 is FQNEAQ in the germline V gene (reference sequence). The CDR3 sequence is 13 residues long.

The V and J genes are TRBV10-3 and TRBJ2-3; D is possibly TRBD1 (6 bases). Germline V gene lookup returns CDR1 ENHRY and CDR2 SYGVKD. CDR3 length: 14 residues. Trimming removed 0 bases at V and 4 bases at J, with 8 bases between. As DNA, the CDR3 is TGTGCCATCAGTGAGTCACAGGGTGCAGATACGCAGTATTTT. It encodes CAISESQGADTQYF.

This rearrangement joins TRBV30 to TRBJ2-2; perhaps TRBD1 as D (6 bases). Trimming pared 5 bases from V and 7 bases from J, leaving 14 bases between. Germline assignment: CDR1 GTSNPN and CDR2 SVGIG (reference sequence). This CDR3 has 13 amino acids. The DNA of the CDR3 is TGTGCCTGGGAGGGACAAATGGGCGGGGAGCTGTTTTTT. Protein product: CAWEGQMGGELFF. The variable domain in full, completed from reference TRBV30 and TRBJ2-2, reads SQTIHQWPATLVQPVGSPLSLECTVEGTSNPNLYWYRQAAGRGLQLLFYSVGIGQISSEVPQNLSASRPQDRQFILSSKKLLLSDSGFYLCAWEGQMGGELFFGEGSRLTVL.

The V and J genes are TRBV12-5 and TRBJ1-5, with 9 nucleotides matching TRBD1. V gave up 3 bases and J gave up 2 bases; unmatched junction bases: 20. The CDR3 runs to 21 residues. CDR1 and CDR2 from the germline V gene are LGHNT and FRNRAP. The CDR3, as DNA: TGTGCTAGTGGTTTTTTCCCCTCCGGGACAGGGTCTTTGTTAGGCAATCAGCCCCAGCATTTT. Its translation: CASGFFPSGTGSLLGNQPQHF.

The CDR3 spells CASSLSGAYEQYF. CDR3 nucleotides: TGTGCCAGCAGCTTGTCCGGAGCTTACGAGCAGTACTTC. This chain links TRBV7-9 with TRBJ2-7; D remains ambiguous. Germline V gene data show CDR1 as SEHNR and CDR2 as FQNEAQ (reference sequence). The CDR3 sequence is 13 residues long. Trimming cost V 3 bases and J 4 bases, with 10 bases left between them.

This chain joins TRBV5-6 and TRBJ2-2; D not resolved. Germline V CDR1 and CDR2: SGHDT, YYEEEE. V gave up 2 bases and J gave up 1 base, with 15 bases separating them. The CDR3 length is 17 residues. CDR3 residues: CASSFVARTKNTGELFF. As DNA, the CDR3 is TGTGCCAGCAGCTTCGTGGCGAGAACTAAGAACACCGGGGAGCTGTTTTTT.

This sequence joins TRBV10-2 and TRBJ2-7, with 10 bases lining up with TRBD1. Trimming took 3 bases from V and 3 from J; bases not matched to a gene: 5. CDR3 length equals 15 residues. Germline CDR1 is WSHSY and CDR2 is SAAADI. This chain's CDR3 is CASSDRTGGYYEQYF. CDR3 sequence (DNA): TGCGCCAGCAGTGATCGGACAGGGGGGTACTACGAGCAGTACTTC.

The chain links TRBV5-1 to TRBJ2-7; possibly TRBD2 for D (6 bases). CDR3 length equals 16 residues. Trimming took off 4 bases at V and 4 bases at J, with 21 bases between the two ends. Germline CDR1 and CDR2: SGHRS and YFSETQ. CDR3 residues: CASSLRPYKEGYEQYF. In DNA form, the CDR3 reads TGCGCCAGCAGCCTACGGCCCTACAAGGAGGGGTACGAGCAGTACTTC.

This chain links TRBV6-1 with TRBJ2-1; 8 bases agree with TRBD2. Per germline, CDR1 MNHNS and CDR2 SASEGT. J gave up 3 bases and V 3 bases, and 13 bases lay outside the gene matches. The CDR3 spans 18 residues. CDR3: CASSDAPWGGGYYNEQFF. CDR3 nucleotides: TGTGCCAGCAGTGACGCGCCGTGGGGCGGGGGGTACTACAATGAGCAGTTCTTC.

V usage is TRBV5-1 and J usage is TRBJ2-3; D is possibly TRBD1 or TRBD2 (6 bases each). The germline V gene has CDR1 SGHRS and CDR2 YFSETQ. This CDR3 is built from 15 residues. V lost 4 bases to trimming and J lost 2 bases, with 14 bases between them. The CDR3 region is CASSIGGRNTDTQYF. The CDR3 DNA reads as TGCGCCAGCAGCATTGGGGGGCGAAACACAGATACGCAGTATTTT.

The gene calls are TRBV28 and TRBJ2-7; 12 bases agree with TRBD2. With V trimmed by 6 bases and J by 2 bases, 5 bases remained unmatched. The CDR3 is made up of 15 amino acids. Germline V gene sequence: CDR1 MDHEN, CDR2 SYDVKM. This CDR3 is CASSKTSGGTYEQYF. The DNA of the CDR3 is TGTGCCAGCAGCAAGACTAGCGGGGGAACCTACGAGCAGTACTTC.